The next 27 T cell receptor beta chains were all read from a single sample in a study of blood T cells in healthy people across ages. A sample-barcoded 5' primer and a J-beta primer mix were used in a second PCR of roughly 7 to 11 cycles. TCRdb redid the calling of the 5' RACE reads with MiXCR, one entry per CDR3 protein. This table holds about 1,800,000 distinct CDR3 sequences, approximately 28% found once. Material for sequencing was blood. Source of these receptors: a woman in her twenties or thirties in good health.

This clonotype was seen only once. J is TRBJ2-1 and V is TRBV30, with 10 bases lining up with TRBD2. Trimming at V came to 0 bases and at J to 5 bases, leaving 7 bases not matched to a gene. Per germline, CDR1 GTSNPN and CDR2 SVGIG (reference sequence). CDR3 size: 16 residues. CDR3 bases: TGTGCCTGGAGTGTACTCCCAAGCGGGGGGGACAATGAGCAGTTCTTC. Amino acid sequence: CAWSVLPSGGDNEQFF.

The table lists this clonotype with many counts. V usage is TRBV2 and J usage is TRBJ2-7; 8 nucleotides align to TRBD1. In germline, CDR1 is SNHLY, CDR2 FYNNEI. The trim removed 4 bases at V and 2 bases at J, leaving 7 bases unmatched. The CDR3 is 15 residues long. As DNA, the CDR3 is TGTGCCAGCAGTGGGGGTGGGACAGGAGCCTACGAGCAGTACTTC. Protein: CASSGGGTGAYEQYF.

The CDR3 here is CSGGLAGEPLSKNIRYF. The CDR3 nucleotides read TGCAGTGGTGGACTAGCGGGGGAACCTCTGTCCAAAAACATTCGGTACTTC. The gene calls are TRBV20-1 and TRBJ2-7; the match to TRBD2 covers 13 bases. The CDR3 totals 17 residues. Germline assignment: CDR1 DFQATT and CDR2 SNEGSKA (reference sequence). The trim removed 7 bases at V and 12 bases at J, leaving 24 bases unmatched.

In this sample, this clonotype turned up a few times. CDR3 nucleotides: TGTGCCAGCAGTCCCCGGTCTGACAACTATGGCTACACCTTC. Translation gives CASSPRSDNYGYTF. The V and J genes are TRBV12-3 or TRBV12-4 and TRBJ1-2; D is unresolved. V shed 5 bases and J shed 2 bases, with 12 bases lying between them. The CDR3 consists of 14 residues.

This clonotype was observed at least ten times. This chain connects TRBV7-2 to TRBJ2-1, with 8 bases matching TRBD2. V trimming: 3 bases; J trimming: 4 bases; junction bases outside the gene matches: 14. Germline V gene lookup returns CDR1 SGHTA and CDR2 FQGNSA. CDR3 size: 18 residues. The CDR3 is CASSFRPTTTSEYNEQFF. In DNA, the CDR3 is TGTGCCAGCAGCTTTCGACCCACCACGACTAGCGAATACAATGAGCAGTTCTTC.

In this sample, this clonotype turned up once. The rearrangement uses TRBV20-1 and TRBJ1-5; 8 bases match TRBD1. This CDR3 is built from 15 residues. CDR1 is DFQATT, CDR2 SNEGSKA, per germline (reference sequence). The trim removed 6 bases at V and 0 bases at J, leaving 7 bases unmatched. The CDR3 here is CSALGTGYSNQPQHF. The DNA for the CDR3 is TGCAGTGCCCTGGGGACAGGATATAGCAATCAGCCCCAGCATTTT.

The chain carries TRBV12-3 or TRBV12-4 and TRBJ1-1; D is undetermined. The germline V and J ends were trimmed by 0 bases and 2 bases, with 7 bases remaining between them. This CDR3 has 14 amino acids. The CDR3 loop is CASSLAGHNTEAFF. The CDR3 bases are TGTGCCAGCAGTTTAGCTGGGCACAACACTGAAGCTTTCTTT.

This clonotype was seen many times. This sequence joins TRBV12-3 or TRBV12-4 and TRBJ1-2; D not certain. The CDR3 runs to 13 residues. V gave up 5 bases and J gave up 4 bases, with 11 bases separating them. The CDR3 spells CASSRQEGYGYTF. The CDR3 DNA reads TGTGCCAGCAGTCGCCAGGAAGGCTATGGCTACACCTTC.

The count of this clonotype is one. The junction departs from the called germline gene at one end, perhaps through a read error. This chain joins TRBV7-2 and TRBJ2-2; 14 bases map to TRBD2. The CDR3 consists of 16 residues. Germline V gives CDR1 SGHTA, CDR2 FQGNSA. For the CDR3, the DNA is TGTGCCAGCAGCTTGACTAGCGGGAGGGACACCGGGGAACTGTTTTTT. Translated: CASSLTSGRDTGELFF.

This clonotype was seen ten or more times. The chain joins TRBV12-3 or TRBV12-4 to TRBJ2-5, with unresolved D. V was trimmed by 3 bases and J by 2 bases, leaving 7 bases between them. The CDR3 covers 13 residues. CDR3 DNA: TGTGCCAGCAGTTTCTCCCTACAAGAGACCCAGTACTTC. Its protein is CASSFSLQETQYF.

Only a few counts were recorded for this clonotype. The chain joins TRBV20-1 to TRBJ1-2; D remains unclear. CDR3 size: 13 residues. The V gene's germline CDR1 is DFQATT and CDR2 SNEGSKA (reference sequence). Deletions cut 3 bases from V and 8 bases from J, with 16 bases between. CDR3 sequence (DNA): TGCAGTGCTAGGGGCCACTCGGAGTGGGGCTACACCTTC. It codes for CSARGHSEWGYTF.

The rearrangement uses TRBV5-6 and TRBJ2-5, with 12 bases lining up with TRBD2. Germline-derived CDR1 and CDR2 are SGHDT and YYEEEE. After removal of 1 base from V and 1 base from J, the junction contained 8 bases not matched to a gene. The CDR3 contains 18 residues. In nucleotides, the CDR3 is TGTGCCAGCAGCTTGATCCCGGCTAGCGGGGGGGCCCAAGAGACCCAGTACTTC. Amino acids: CASSLIPASGGAQETQYF.

A note on this clonotype: This sequence may be a read error, since a much larger clone differs from it by one base. V usage is TRBV6-6 and J usage is TRBJ2-1; TRBD2 aligns across 7 bases. This CDR3 region has 15 residues. J lost 10 bases, V lost 4 bases, and 13 bases had no gene match. Germline V gene sequence: CDR1 MNHNY, CDR2 SVGAGI (reference sequence). As DNA, the CDR3 is TGTGCCAGCAGTTTCCGGGCCCGGAGGGACTACGAGCAGTTCTTC. Protein sequence: CASSFRARRDYEQFF.

This CDR3 is CASSLGDASRAFF. DNA for the CDR3: TGTGCCAGCAGTTTGGGGGACGCCAGCCGCGCTTTCTTT. The V call is TRBV6-6, the J call TRBJ1-1, with D possibly TRBD1 on 5 matching bases. The V gene's germline CDR1 is MNHNY and CDR2 SVGAGI (reference sequence). The CDR3 runs to 13 residues. V lost 4 bases and J lost 11, with 17 bases in between.

Concerning this clonotype: The junction departs from germline at one end; a sequencing error may be responsible. The chain employs TRBV5-1 and TRBJ2-3; tentative D call: TRBD2 (5 bases). Germline V gives CDR1 SGHRS, CDR2 YFSETQ. This CDR3 has 14 residues. CDR3 in DNA: TGCGTCAGCAGCTTGGGCGGGTATGGAGATACGCAGTATTTT. Protein sequence: CVSSLGGYGDTQYF. Full variable domain (remainder filled in from reference TRBV5-1 and TRBJ2-3): KAGVTQTPRYLIKTRGQQVTLSCSPISGHRSVSWYQQTPGQGLQFLFEYFSETQRNKGNFPGRFSGRQFSNSRSEMNVSTLELGDSALYLCVSSLGGYGDTQYFGPGTRLTVL.

The chain has TRBV19 and TRBJ1-1, with no clear D. V shed 5 bases and J shed 2 bases, with 12 bases lying between them. The CDR3 has 14 amino acids. CDR1 is LNHDA, CDR2 SQIVND, per germline (reference sequence). The CDR3 sequence: CASSSGFLNTEAFF. The CDR3 nucleotides are TGTGCCAGTAGTTCGGGATTCCTCAACACTGAAGCTTTCTTT.

This clonotype was detected only a few times. The V gene is TRBV7-6, the J gene TRBJ1-3; no firm D call. The CDR3 is 15 residues long. With 3 bases removed from V and 4 bases from J, the gap between germline ends came to 13 bases. Germline V gene data show CDR1 as SGHVS and CDR2 as FNYEAQ. DNA for the CDR3: TGTGCCAGCAGCTTCGGTCACTCGGGCGGAAACACCATATATTTT. This gives the protein CASSFGHSGGNTIYF.

The chain employs TRBV3-1 and TRBJ1-1; TRBD1 agrees at 7 bases. V gave up 3 bases and J gave up 4 bases; unmatched junction bases: 5. This CDR3 region has 14 residues. Looked up from germline, CDR1 is LGHDT and CDR2 is YNNKEL (reference sequence). The CDR3 spells CASSHHRGGTEAFF. The CDR3 DNA is TGTGCCAGCAGCCACCACAGGGGTGGCACTGAAGCTTTCTTT.

In its sample, this clonotype was seen a few times. The chain has TRBV12-3 or TRBV12-4 and TRBJ1-1; 8 nucleotides match TRBD1. There are 12 residues in the CDR3. V lost 3 bases and J lost 6; bases outside the gene matches: 0. Written as DNA, the CDR3 is TGTGCCAGCAGTTTGGGACAGGCTGAAGCTTTCTTT. Translating it yields CASSLGQAEAFF.

This clonotype was counted ten times or more. CDR3 amino acids: CASSAASGGPRGEQFF. Written as DNA, the CDR3 is TGTGCCAGCAGCGCCGCTAGCGGGGGCCCCAGGGGTGAGCAGTTCTTC. The V call is TRBV12-3 or TRBV12-4, the J call TRBJ2-1; 10 bases agree with TRBD2. The V gene end was trimmed by 6 bases and the J gene end by 9 bases; junction bases not matched to a gene: 14. CDR3 size: 16 residues.

As for this clonotype: This may be a read error: a much more frequent sequence differs by one nucleotide. The V call is TRBV10-3, the J call TRBJ2-1; 9 nucleotides line up with TRBD1. The end of the DNA fits TRBJ2-7 better, so the J call may be wrong. The V gene's germline CDR1 is ENHRY and CDR2 SYGVKD. The CDR3 sequence is 13 residues long. CDR3 DNA: TGTGCCCTTGGACAGGGGTCCTACAATGAGCAGTACTTC. This codes for CALGQGSYNEQYF.

The gene calls are TRBV3-1 and TRBJ2-7; TRBD1 matches at 9 bases. CDR3 length: 12 residues. J was trimmed by 9 bases and V by 6 bases; bases with no gene match: 6. Germline V lookup: CDR1 LGHDT, CDR2 YNNKEL (reference sequence). The CDR3 region is CASSRTGVGQYF. CDR3 coding DNA: TGTGCCAGCAGTCGGACAGGGGTCGGGCAGTACTTC.

The chain couples TRBV6-2 or TRBV6-3 to TRBJ2-5, with D possibly being TRBD2 (5 bases). Trimming removed 4 bases at V and 0 bases at J, with 18 bases between. Germline-derived CDR1 and CDR2 are MNHEY and SVGEGT. The CDR3 is 17 residues long. CDR3 nucleotide sequence: TGTGCCAGCAGTTCTTCCACTCCGACTACGTACCAAGAGACCCAGTACTTC. Translation gives CASSSSTPTTYQETQYF.

Comments on this clonotype: A much larger clone is a single base away; this may be a read error. The gene calls are TRBV20-1 and TRBJ2-4, with D possibly TRBD2 on 5 matching bases. The V gene's germline CDR1 is DFQATT and CDR2 SNEGSKA (reference sequence). The CDR3 contains 14 residues. V lost 2 bases, J lost 13 bases, and 21 bases lay in between. CDR3 sequence: CSARFPTNYNEQYF. The CDR3 region has the DNA TGCAGTGCTAGATTTCCGACTAATTACAATGAGCAGTACTTC.

This clonotype occurred a few times. This chain connects TRBV13 to TRBJ1-5, with TRBD1 identical over 8 bases. The CDR3 has 14 residues. Germline V gene sequence: CDR1 PRHDT, CDR2 FYEKMQ (reference sequence). Trimming at V came to 5 bases and at J to 5 bases, leaving 5 bases not matched to a gene. The CDR3 sequence: CASSIYRGDQPQHF. The CDR3 bases are TGTGCCAGCAGCATATACAGGGGGGATCAGCCCCAGCATTTT.

The chain combines TRBV29-1 with TRBJ2-5, with D tentatively TRBD2 (5 bases). Germline CDR1 and CDR2: SQVTM and ANQGSEA. CDR3 length: 13 residues. The V and J ends lost 7 bases and 2 bases respectively, with 14 bases between them. CDR3 DNA sequence: TGCAGCGGGGGTGCCGGGGTTCAAGAGACCCAGTACTTC. As protein: CSGGAGVQETQYF.

The chain recombines TRBV6-5 with TRBJ2-4; D possibly corresponds to TRBD1 (6 bases). V was clipped by 0 bases and J by 10 bases, with 16 bases between them. Germline CDR1 is MNHEY and CDR2 is SVGAGI. This CDR3 has 15 residues. In DNA form, the CDR3 reads TGTGCCAGCAGTTACTCGACGGGTCAGGGGAGAATTCAGTACTTC. Translating gives CASSYSTGQGRIQYF.